A single sample gave rise to the 31 T cell receptor beta chains below, sequenced in a study of T cells in tumors after PD-1 blockade. The assay was immunoSEQ multiplex PCR, and TCRdb's table has in-frame clones only and misses some. Of fewer than 50,000 clones detected, 81% appear once; the ten largest clones hold approximately 4%. The sample in question was PBMCs, obtained before anti-PD-1 treatment. The receptors were sampled from a human donor with basal cell carcinoma.

The J gene is TRBJ1-1, the V gene TRBV5-1; TRBD1 agrees at 7 bases. The V and J ends lost 4 bases and 0 bases, in that order; junction bases with no gene match: 9. CDR1 is SGHRS, CDR2 YFSETQ, per germline. This CDR3 is built from 16 residues. This CDR3 reads CASSPGQTSMNTEAFF. The DNA of the CDR3 is TGCGCCAGCAGCCCGGGACAGACTTCAATGAACACTGAAGCTTTCTTT.

The genes are TRBV11-3 and TRBJ2-7, with 8 bases identical to TRBD1. Germline V gene data show CDR1 as SGHNT and CDR2 as YENEEA. V trimming: 5 bases; J trimming: 4 bases; junction bases outside the gene matches: 4. This CDR3 has 13 residues. CDR3 protein: CASSMGQAYEQYF. The CDR3 DNA reads as TGTGCCAGCAGCATGGGACAGGCGTACGAGCAGTACTTC. Using reference TRBV11-3 and TRBJ2-7 for the parts outside the CDR3, the full variable domain is EAGVVQSPRYKIIEKKQPVAFWCNPISGHNTLYWYLQNLGQGPELLIRYENEEAVDDSQLPKDRFSAERLKGVDSTLKIQPAELGDSAVYLCASSMGQAYEQYFGPGTRLTVT.

This rearrangement joins TRBV10-3 to TRBJ2-7; D assignment may be TRBD1 or TRBD2 (5 bases each). CDR1 and CDR2 from the germline V gene are ENHRY and SYGVKD. This CDR3 comprises 15 residues. V dropped 3 bases and J dropped 8 bases, with 20 bases sitting between them. DNA for the CDR3: TGTGCCATCAGTGATTTGGGGACGGCAACTTCGAAGCAGTACTTC. It encodes CAISDLGTATSKQYF.

The gene calls are TRBV18 and TRBJ1-6; 9 bases line up with TRBD1. This CDR3 spans 15 amino acids. Per germline, CDR1 KGHSH and CDR2 LQKENI. The ends lost 3 bases at V and 7 bases at J; junction bases unmatched: 4. CDR3 sequence reads: CASSPDRGGNSPLHF. The CDR3 DNA reads as TGTGCCAGCTCACCGGACAGGGGTGGGAATTCACCCCTCCACTTT.

The chain joins TRBV6-4 to TRBJ2-3; D call uncertain. CDR1 is MRHNA and CDR2 is SNTAGT in the germline V gene. The CDR3 length is 15 residues. The V gene lost 3 bases and the J gene lost 0 bases, with 10 bases spanning the gap. The CDR3 coding sequence is TGTGCCAGCAGTGATAGAGAAGCTAGCACAGATACGCAGTATTTT. This codes for CASSDREASTDTQYF.

The chain uses TRBV18 and TRBJ1-1, with a tentative D call TRBD1 (5 bases). V shed 2 bases and J shed 1 base, with 8 bases lying between them. In germline, CDR1 is KGHSH, CDR2 LQKENI. This CDR3 is 14 amino acids long. CDR3 nucleotides: TGTGCCAGCTCACCAGGCAGGGAGAACACTGAAGCTTTCTTT. Protein: CASSPGRENTEAFF.

In this sample, this clone turned up a few times. The V gene is TRBV30, the J gene TRBJ1-1, with 7 bases that match TRBD1. With V trimmed by 3 bases and J by 5 bases, 3 bases remained unmatched. The CDR3 is 12 amino acids. Germline CDR1 is GTSNPN and CDR2 is SVGIG (reference sequence). The CDR3 sequence: CAWRGGWTEAFF. CDR3 nucleotides: TGTGCCTGGAGAGGGGGCTGGACTGAAGCTTTCTTT.

This rearrangement joins TRBV5-1 to TRBJ2-5; D possibly uses TRBD1 or TRBD2 (6 bases each). V shed 9 bases and J shed 1 base, with 16 bases lying between them. CDR1 and CDR2 from the germline V gene are SGHRS and YFSETQ. The CDR3 is made up of 14 amino acids. CDR3 loop: CATRRGPFQETQYF. The CDR3 nucleotides are TGCGCCACCCGACGGGGGCCTTTCCAAGAGACCCAGTACTTC.

This sequence joins TRBV7-8 and TRBJ1-6; no definite D call. Germline V gene data show CDR1 as SGHVS and CDR2 as FQNEAQ. Trimming pared 1 base from V and 7 bases from J, leaving 5 bases between. The length of the CDR3 is 13 residues. As DNA, the CDR3 is TGTGCCAGCAGCTTAGTCTCGAATTCACCCCTCCACTTT. Its protein product is CASSLVSNSPLHF.

The V call is TRBV2, the J call TRBJ1-5; no clear D gene. Trimming shortened V by 4 bases and J by 0 bases, and 13 bases separated the two germline ends. Germline assignment: CDR1 SNHLY and CDR2 FYNNEI. This CDR3 contains 16 residues. The CDR3 nucleotides read TGTGCCAGCAGTGGTCGGGCGGACCATAGCAATCAGCCCCAGCATTTT. This sequence encodes CASSGRADHSNQPQHF.

This chain uses TRBV6-2 or TRBV6-3 with TRBJ2-1; D remains ambiguous. Germline V lookup: CDR1 MNHEY, CDR2 SVGEGT. The CDR3 is 11 amino acids. Trimming took off 2 bases at V and 9 bases at J, with 5 bases between the two ends. For the CDR3, the DNA is TGTGCCAGCAGTTACGGAGCTGAGCAGTTCTTC. Its protein is CASSYGAEQFF.

This clone has just one count. The chain couples TRBV16 to TRBJ1-3; 7 bases are a match to TRBD1. With 0 bases clipped from V and 0 bases from J, the junction kept 8 bases outside the gene matches. The CDR3 contains 18 residues. The germline gives CDR1 KGHSY, CDR2 FQNENV. The CDR3 reads CASSQSIGTANSGNTIYF. Here the CDR3 DNA reads TGTGCCAGCAGCCAATCGATAGGGACAGCGAACTCTGGAAACACCATATATTTT. Based on the CDR3 plus reference TRBV16 and TRBJ1-3, the full variable domain is GEEVAQTPKHLVRGEGQKAKLYCAPIKGHSYVFWYQQVLKNEFKFLISFQNENVFDETGMPKERFSAKCLPNSPCSLEIQATKLEDSAVYFCASSQSIGTANSGNTIYFGEGSWLTVV.

This chain connects TRBV19 to TRBJ2-2; D could derive from TRBD1 or TRBD2 (6 bases each). Germline V CDR1 and CDR2: LNHDA, SQIVND (reference sequence). V was trimmed by 3 bases and J by 8 bases, leaving 13 bases between them. CDR3 length: 14 residues. The DNA for the CDR3 is TGTGCCAGTAGTATTTGGGGGGCGAATGGGGAGCTGTTTTTT. Translation gives CASSIWGANGELFF.

The chain has TRBV6-5 and TRBJ2-7; 7 bases map to TRBD2. The CDR3 is 15 residues long. Germline CDR1 reads MNHEY; CDR2 reads SVGAGI. J lost 3 bases, V lost 0 bases, and 5 bases had no gene match. CDR3 sequence reads: CASSYSGGVDYEQYF. CDR3 nucleotides: TGTGCCAGCAGTTACTCTGGGGGGGTCGACTACGAGCAGTACTTC.

This clone occurred once. The rearrangement joins TRBV5-6 to TRBJ2-2, with D maybe TRBD2 (5 bases). This CDR3 comprises 17 residues. Trimming left V 1 base short and J 6 bases short, with 19 bases between. The V gene's germline CDR1 is SGHDT and CDR2 YYEEEE. The CDR3 bases are TGTGCCAGCAGCTTGTTGGCGGGCACGAACACCGCCGGGGAGCTGTTTTTT. This gives the protein CASSLLAGTNTAGELFF.

This chain joins TRBV6-5 and TRBJ2-7, with TRBD1 identical over 7 bases. Trimming at V came to 9 bases and at J to 0 bases, leaving 11 bases not matched to a gene. CDR3 length: 15 residues. Germline V CDR1 and CDR2: MNHEY, SVGAGI. The DNA of the CDR3 is TGTGCCAGTTGTCGTGGGACAGTGACCTCCTACGAGCAGTACTTC. Translating it yields CASCRGTVTSYEQYF.

The chain uses TRBV5-1 and TRBJ2-7; 8 positions agree with TRBD1. J lost 3 bases, V lost 7 bases, and 15 bases had no gene match. The CDR3 contains 16 residues. The germline V gene encodes CDR1 SGHRS and CDR2 YFSETQ. The chain's CDR3 is CASGVSTGGGLYEQYF. The CDR3, as DNA: TGCGCCAGCGGAGTGTCTACAGGGGGTGGCCTCTACGAGCAGTACTTC.

The rearrangement links TRBV5-1 to TRBJ2-1; 7 bases line up with TRBD2. Losses at the gene ends were 2 bases for V and 5 bases for J; bases not matched to a gene: 4. Germline V gene lookup returns CDR1 SGHRS and CDR2 YFSETQ. The CDR3 runs 14 residues. The CDR3 nucleotides read TGCGCCAGCAGCTTAGGGACTACAAACAATGAGCAGTTCTTC. Translated, it gives CASSLGTTNNEQFF.

This chain connects TRBV19 to TRBJ1-4; D gene unclear. Trimming removed 5 bases at V and 5 bases at J, with 18 bases between. Germline V gives CDR1 LNHDA, CDR2 SQIVND (reference sequence). CDR3 length: 16 residues. This CDR3 is CASSDPGRRRNEKLFF. CDR3 DNA sequence: TGTGCCAGTAGTGACCCCGGACGGAGGAGAAATGAAAAACTGTTTTTT.

V and J are TRBV5-4 and TRBJ1-1; 9 bases agree with TRBD1. CDR1 is SGHNT, CDR2 YYREEE, per germline (reference sequence). The CDR3 has 14 residues. The J segment lost 1 base and the V segment lost 5 bases, leaving 3 bases of the junction unmatched. The CDR3 is CASRLQGANTEAFF. The DNA for the CDR3 is TGTGCCAGCAGGCTACAGGGGGCGAACACTGAAGCTTTCTTT.

This sequence joins TRBV7-8 and TRBJ1-5, with D possibly matching TRBD1 (5 bases). Germline V CDR1 and CDR2: SGHVS, FQNEAQ. This CDR3 spans 14 amino acids. The ends were cut back, 4 bases at V and 11 bases at J, with 18 bases in the middle. CDR3 region: CASSSDILLASQHF. CDR3 in DNA: TGTGCCAGCAGCTCGGACATCCTTTTAGCGTCCCAGCATTTT.

V usage is TRBV25-1 and J usage is TRBJ2-3, with D unresolved. Per germline, CDR1 MGHDK and CDR2 SYGVNS. This CDR3 has 14 amino acids. V lost 4 bases, J lost 0 bases, and 8 bases lay in between. The CDR3 spells CASSAVSSTDTQYF. The CDR3 DNA reads as TGTGCCAGCAGTGCCGTGAGTAGCACAGATACGCAGTATTTT.

V and J are TRBV7-8 and TRBJ2-7; no clear D gene. The CDR3 runs to 13 residues. V lost 0 bases to trimming and J lost 12 bases, with 15 bases between them. The germline V gene encodes CDR1 SGHVS and CDR2 FQNEAQ. The CDR3 DNA reads as TGTGCCAGCAGCTTAGCGACTGCAGGCTGGCTGTACTTC. Its translation is CASSLATAGWLYF.

The V gene is TRBV2, the J gene TRBJ2-7; D possibly corresponds to TRBD1 (6 bases). Trimming pared 6 bases from V and 2 bases from J, leaving 8 bases between. Germline-derived CDR1 and CDR2 are SNHLY and FYNNEI. This CDR3 region has 12 residues. The CDR3 protein is CASRDSPYEQYF. CDR3 DNA sequence: TGTGCCAGCAGGGACAGCCCCTACGAGCAGTACTTC.

The rearrangement links TRBV4-1 to TRBJ2-7; D may be TRBD1 (6 bases). The germline V gene has CDR1 MGHRA and CDR2 YSYEKL. The CDR3 covers 13 residues. V lost 1 base, J lost 5 bases, and 9 bases lay in between. CDR3 amino acids: CASSQAGVDEQYF. CDR3 sequence (DNA): TGCGCCAGCAGCCAAGCAGGGGTTGACGAGCAGTACTTC.

V is TRBV27 and J is TRBJ1-2; 12 nucleotides line up with TRBD1. The CDR3 totals 14 residues. The trim removed 5 bases at V and 5 bases at J, leaving 3 bases unmatched. Germline V gives CDR1 MNHEY, CDR2 SMNVEV (reference sequence). The CDR3: CASSLGQGAYGYTF. CDR3 nucleotide sequence: TGTGCCAGCAGTCTGGGACAGGGGGCGTATGGCTACACCTTC.

The table lists this clone with a count of one. V and J are TRBV30 and TRBJ1-3, with TRBD1 matching over 7 bases. After removal of 2 bases from V and 2 bases from J, the junction contained 6 bases not matched to a gene. From germline, CDR1 is GTSNPN and CDR2 SVGIG (reference sequence). The CDR3 contains 15 residues. The CDR3 DNA is TGTGCCTGGAGTATCTTGAGGGGGCCTGGAAACACCATATATTTT. This codes for CAWSILRGPGNTIYF.

The chain joins TRBV19 to TRBJ2-5, with a tentative D call TRBD2 (7 bases). V was shortened by 5 bases and J by 0 bases, with 10 bases between the two germline ends. This CDR3 spans 14 amino acids. Germline assignment: CDR1 LNHDA and CDR2 SQIVND (reference sequence). The chain's CDR3 is CASSRGANQETQYF. DNA for the CDR3: TGTGCCAGTAGTCGGGGGGCTAACCAAGAGACCCAGTACTTC.

Of note for this clone: Mismatch with germline at one junction end may stem from a read error. The chain uses TRBV6-1 and TRBJ1-6; 7 nucleotides match TRBD1. Per germline, CDR1 MNHNS and CDR2 SASEGT. The CDR3 contains 15 residues. Here the CDR3 DNA reads TGTGCCAGCAGGGAAGGGACAGCGAATAATTCACCCCTCCACTTT. It specifies CASREGTANNSPLHF.

The chain employs TRBV28 and TRBJ1-2; TRBD1 matches at 8 bases. This CDR3 comprises 15 residues. Unmatched junction bases numbered 13, after V lost 7 bases and J lost 6 bases. Per germline, CDR1 MDHEN and CDR2 SYDVKM. The DNA of the CDR3 is TGTGCCAGCACCTCACAACGGACAGGGTCGGATGGCTACACCTTC. Its protein product is CASTSQRTGSDGYTF.

This clone was recorded a few times. The V and J genes are TRBV12-3 or TRBV12-4 and TRBJ1-6; D unclear. There are 13 residues in the CDR3. Trimming pared 2 bases from V and 5 bases from J, leaving 4 bases between. The CDR3 is CASSLRNNSPLHF. The CDR3 nucleotides are TGTGCCAGCAGTTTACGTAATAATTCACCCCTCCACTTT.